Shown below are 24 T cell receptor beta chains from a single sample sequenced in a study of blood T cell repertoires in COVID-19. Libraries were prepared by immunoSEQ multiplex PCR; TCRdb keeps only in-frame clonotypes and omits some of them. Altogether roughly 80,000 clones are present, around 88% being singletons, with the ten largest covering nearly 5%. The specimen sequenced was peripheral blood. Receptors originate from a woman of 80 years or more with active or convalescent COVID-19.

This rearrangement joins TRBV28 to TRBJ1-2; D might be TRBD1 (6 bases). V shed 3 bases and J shed 0 bases, with 14 bases lying between them. Germline assignment: CDR1 MDHEN and CDR2 SYDVKM. This CDR3 spans 16 amino acids. CDR3 sequence reads: CASSLSTGTTNYGYTF. CDR3 bases: TGTGCCAGCAGTTTGAGTACAGGGACCACTAACTATGGCTACACCTTC.

V gene TRBV5-1 combines with J gene TRBJ2-1, with TRBD2 matching 15 bases. The length of the CDR3 is 18 residues. Germline CDR1 and CDR2: SGHRS and YFSETQ. The V gene end was trimmed by 3 bases and the J gene end by 3 bases; junction bases not matched to a gene: 7. The CDR3 protein is CASSWPGTSGGSYNEQFF. DNA of the CDR3: TGCGCCAGCAGCTGGCCTGGGACTAGCGGGGGGAGCTACAATGAGCAGTTCTTC.

In its sample, this clone was seen once. The J gene is TRBJ1-2, the V gene TRBV5-1; D might be TRBD1 (5 bases). V shed 0 bases and J shed 4 bases, with 10 bases lying between them. Germline CDR1 SGHRS, CDR2 YFSETQ. The CDR3 consists of 14 residues. The CDR3 region has the DNA TGCGCCAGCAGCTTGGTGGGGGAGGGCTATGGCTACACCTTC. Translation: CASSLVGEGYGYTF.

This chain joins TRBV5-4 and TRBJ2-7, with 7 positions matching TRBD1. Germline loops: CDR1 SGHNT, CDR2 YYREEE (reference sequence). J was trimmed by 2 bases and V by 4 bases; bases with no gene match: 6. This CDR3 has 14 residues. CDR3 loop: CASSPPGGPYEQYF. The CDR3 DNA reads as TGTGCCAGCAGCCCACCAGGGGGACCCTACGAGCAGTACTTC.

The chain recombines TRBV5-6 with TRBJ1-2, with D unresolved. Germline CDR1 SGHDT, CDR2 YYEEEE. V lost 0 bases to trimming and J lost 2 bases, with 8 bases between them. The CDR3 has 14 amino acids. This CDR3 is CASSLGANNYGYTF. CDR3 bases: TGTGCCAGCAGCTTGGGGGCCAACAACTATGGCTACACCTTC.

The chain has TRBV19 and TRBJ2-3, with D perhaps TRBD1 (5 bases). From germline, CDR1 is LNHDA and CDR2 SQIVND (reference sequence). V was clipped by 3 bases and J by 2 bases, with 9 bases between them. The length of the CDR3 is 14 residues. This CDR3 reads CASSIRAHTDTQYF. CDR3 DNA: TGTGCCAGTAGTATCAGGGCACACACAGATACGCAGTATTTT.

V usage is TRBV28 and J usage is TRBJ1-2, with 7 bases matching TRBD1. Trimming removed 4 bases from V and 4 bases from J; junction bases left unmatched: 9. CDR3 length: 15 amino acids. CDR1 and CDR2 (germline): MDHEN, SYDVKM. The CDR3 sequence: CASSSPPQGVYGYTF. CDR3 DNA sequence: TGTGCCAGCAGTTCACCCCCCCAGGGGGTCTATGGCTACACCTTC.

This clone was recorded at least ten times. The genes are TRBV9 and TRBJ1-1, with 7 bases fitting TRBD1. The junction had 4 bases not matched to a gene; V was cut back by 4 bases and J by 1 base. This CDR3 spans 14 amino acids. CDR1 and CDR2 (germline): SGDLS, YYNGEE. CDR3 coding DNA: TGTGCCAGCAGCCCCGGGACAGCGAACACTGAAGCTTTCTTT. It codes for CASSPGTANTEAFF. Drawing the rest from reference TRBV9 and TRBJ1-1, the complete variable domain is DSGVTQTPKHLITATGQRVTLRCSPRSGDLSVYWYQQSLDQGLQFLIQYYNGEERAKGNILERFSAQQFPDLHSELNLSSLELGDSALYFCASSPGTANTEAFFGQGTRLTVV.

The chain uses TRBV27 and TRBJ1-4, with 9 bases identical to TRBD1. This CDR3 has 14 residues. Per the germline V gene, CDR1 is MNHEY and CDR2 is SMNVEV (reference sequence). The V and J ends lost 5 bases and 5 bases, in that order; junction bases with no gene match: 3. The CDR3 here is CASSGTGKNEKLFF. CDR3 in DNA: TGTGCCAGCAGTGGGACAGGGAAAAATGAAAAACTGTTTTTT.

CDR3 DNA: TGTGCCAGCAGTTTCGGGGGGGTAAACACTGAAGCTTTCTTT. Protein product: CASSFGGVNTEAFF. J is TRBJ1-1 and V is TRBV11-1; tentative D call: TRBD1 (5 bases). V was cut by 6 bases and J by 2 bases, with 13 bases left in between. The CDR3 has 14 residues. Per germline, CDR1 SGHAT and CDR2 FQDESV (reference sequence).

The genes are TRBV6-2 or TRBV6-3 and TRBJ2-7, with TRBD1 matching 8 bases. Germline trimming cut 5 bases from V and 2 bases from J; bases unmatched to any gene: 8. This CDR3 region has 15 residues. CDR1 and CDR2 from the germline V gene are MNHEY and SVGEGT. CDR3: CASSPPRTGTYEQYF. Here the CDR3 DNA reads TGTGCCAGCAGTCCCCCACGGACAGGGACCTACGAGCAGTACTTC.

The J gene is TRBJ1-3, the V gene TRBV5-1; D is undetermined. The CDR3 extends over 15 amino acids. The V gene lost 3 bases and the J gene lost 2 bases, with 12 bases spanning the gap. CDR1 and CDR2 (germline): SGHRS, YFSETQ. The CDR3 reads CASSSASKAGNTIYF. DNA for the CDR3: TGCGCCAGCAGCTCTGCGTCCAAAGCTGGAAACACCATATATTTT.

The chain is built from TRBV3-1 (or the pseudogene TRBV3-2) and TRBJ2-1; TRBD2 agrees at 10 bases. J was trimmed by 5 bases and V by 2 bases; bases with no gene match: 6. CDR1 and CDR2 from the germline V gene are LGHDT and YNNKEL (reference sequence). CDR3 length equals 16 residues. The CDR3 here is CASSQIRTSGNNEQFF. CDR3 DNA: TGTGCCAGCAGCCAAATACGGACTAGCGGAAACAATGAGCAGTTCTTC.

This chain connects TRBV12-3 or TRBV12-4 to TRBJ1-3; TRBD1 might be the D (5 bases). The germline V and J ends were trimmed by 6 bases and 2 bases, with 8 bases remaining between them. The CDR3 is 13 amino acids. The CDR3 here is CASRGPAGNTIYF. The CDR3 region has the DNA TGTGCCAGCAGGGGGCCGGCTGGAAACACCATATATTTT.

The rearrangement joins TRBV28 to TRBJ1-2; D might be TRBD1 (6 bases). Germline loops: CDR1 MDHEN, CDR2 SYDVKM. The CDR3 has 11 residues. Trimming shortened V by 9 bases and J by 5 bases, and 10 bases separated the two germline ends. The CDR3 here is CASVQGYGYTF. The CDR3 DNA reads as TGTGCCAGTGTACAGGGATATGGCTACACCTTC.

The J gene is TRBJ1-1, the V gene TRBV30; 7 nucleotides line up with TRBD1. Germline-derived CDR1 and CDR2 are GTSNPN and SVGIG (reference sequence). The J segment lost 1 base and the V segment lost 4 bases, leaving 0 bases of the junction unmatched. This CDR3 has 12 amino acids. CDR3 region: CAWNRGNTEAFF. CDR3 coding DNA: TGTGCCTGGAACAGGGGGAACACTGAAGCTTTCTTT.

The chain employs TRBV21-1 and TRBJ2-1; the tabulated D call, TRBD2, remains unverified against the DNA. TRBV21-1 is designated a pseudogene. The CDR3 is 12 residues long. The CDR3 DNA reads TGTGCCAGCAGCACTTTATACAATGAGCAGTTCTTC. Encoded protein: CASSTLYNEQFF.

This chain uses TRBV2 with TRBJ2-4; D may be TRBD2 (6 bases). The CDR3 runs to 14 residues. In germline, CDR1 is SNHLY, CDR2 FYNNEI. Trimming shortened V by 8 bases and J by 8 bases, and 19 bases separated the two germline ends. The CDR3 sequence: CASGLSTSPHIQYF. The DNA for the CDR3 is TGTGCCAGCGGACTCTCGACTAGTCCCCACATTCAGTACTTC.

The chain couples TRBV7-8 to TRBJ1-5; 9 nucleotides match TRBD1. The ends lost 0 bases at V and 6 bases at J; junction bases unmatched: 9. Germline V lookup: CDR1 SGHVS, CDR2 FQNEAQ. This CDR3 has 17 amino acids. CDR3 loop: CASSLARGTGGRQPQHF. As DNA, the CDR3 is TGTGCCAGCAGCTTAGCGCGGGGAACAGGGGGCCGTCAGCCCCAGCATTTT.

This chain links TRBV28 with TRBJ2-7, with D unresolved. The CDR3 sequence is 14 residues long. Between the trimmed V and J ends, which lost 4 bases and 2 bases, there was a span of 12 bases. CDR1 is MDHEN and CDR2 is SYDVKM in the germline V gene. The CDR3 bases are TGTGCCAGCAGTTGGCCGCAGGCAGCCTACGAGCAGTACTTC. It is translated as CASSWPQAAYEQYF.

The rearrangement uses TRBV19 and TRBJ2-2; D is possibly TRBD2 (6 bases). This CDR3 has 15 amino acids. The V end was cut by 1 base, the J end by 4 bases, with 10 bases between. Germline V gene sequence: CDR1 LNHDA, CDR2 SQIVND (reference sequence). The CDR3 nucleotides are TGTGCCAGTAGTATAGGTGGAGGGTTCACCGGGGAGCTGTTTTTT. Translated, it gives CASSIGGGFTGELFF.

The table lists this clone with a count of one. The chain joins TRBV28 to TRBJ2-6, with a possible D match to TRBD2 (7 bases). CDR3 length: 15 amino acids. V dropped 7 bases and J dropped 4 bases, with 14 bases sitting between them. Germline V lookup: CDR1 MDHEN, CDR2 SYDVKM. CDR3 in amino acids: CASISGGAGANVLTF. CDR3 sequence (DNA): TGTGCCAGCATTAGTGGGGGGGCCGGGGCCAACGTCCTGACTTTC.

V gene TRBV19 combines with J gene TRBJ2-5, with 10 bases lining up with TRBD1. Germline-derived CDR1 and CDR2 are LNHDA and SQIVND (reference sequence). V lost 6 bases to trimming and J lost 5 bases; unmatched junction nucleotides: 12. CDR3 length: 16 amino acids. CDR3 DNA: TGTGCCAGTAGGAGCTCTGGGGACAGGGGCGGGGAGACCCAGTACTTC. Protein sequence: CASRSSGDRGGETQYF.

The chain combines TRBV4-3 with TRBJ1-3; 11 nucleotides agree with TRBD1. The CDR3 is 16 amino acids. The V gene's germline CDR1 is LGHNA and CDR2 YSLEER. J lost 2 bases, V lost 0 bases, and 0 bases had no gene match. CDR3 protein: CASSQEDRGPGNTIYF. The CDR3 DNA sequence: TGCGCCAGCAGCCAAGAGGACAGGGGGCCTGGAAACACCATATATTTT.